A selection of T cell receptor beta chains follows, all from one sample in a study of blood T cell repertoires in COVID-19. The assay was immunoSEQ multiplex PCR, and TCRdb's table has in-frame clones only and misses some. The sample has 100,000 or so clones, around 92% seen once. The specimen was peripheral blood. These receptors originate from a man between 50 and 59 years old with active COVID-19. Both conserved end residues are part of each CDR3. A D gene is named only where the DNA matches it firmly. Expanded clones get a size class; other rows say once, few or many, or leave the size out.

J: TRBJ1-1; V: TRBV29-1; size: .; D: .; DNA: TGCAGCGTTGAAGAGACACCAGGGGATGAAGCTTTCTTT; CDR3: CSVEETPGDEAFF
J: TRBJ2-1; V: TRBV2; size: .; D: .; DNA: TGTGCCAGCAGTGTTCGGAGGGAGATCTATGAGCAGTTCTTC; CDR3: CASSVRREIYEQFF
J: TRBJ2-7; V: TRBV6-5; size: .; D: TRBD1; DNA: TGTGCCAGCAGTTACACAACCGACAGGGGGAGATACGAGCAGTACTTC; CDR3: CASSYTTDRGRYEQYF
J: TRBJ2-5; V: TRBV5-1; size: .; D: .; DNA: TGCGCCAGCAGCTTGGCGGGGAGGCCAGAGACCCAGTACTTC; CDR3: CASSLAGRPETQYF
J: TRBJ2-5; V: TRBV9; size: .; D: .; DNA: TGTGCCAGCAGCGTAGGGAGGGGACCTCAAGAGACCCAGTACTTC; CDR3: CASSVGRGPQETQYF
J: TRBJ1-6; V: TRBV6-5; size: .; D: .; DNA: TGTGCCAGCGGACAACTGAATAATTCACCCCTCCACTTT; CDR3: CASGQLNNSPLHF
J: TRBJ2-1; V: TRBV29-1; size: once; D: TRBD2; DNA: TGCAGCGTTGAAGGTAGCGGGAGGCCCCATGGCACTGAGCAGTTCTTC; CDR3: CSVEGSGRPHGTEQFF
J: TRBJ2-1; V: TRBV27; size: .; D: TRBD2; DNA: TGTGCCAGCAGTTTATTTGGCGGGAGGGCCTCTGAGCAGTTCTTC; CDR3: CASSLFGGRASEQFF
J: TRBJ1-1; V: TRBV3-1/TRBV3-2; size: .; D: TRBD1; DNA: TGTGCCAGCAGCCAGGGACAGCCCCAAAACACTGAAGCTTTCTTT; CDR3: CASSQGQPQNTEAFF
J: TRBJ2-7; V: TRBV30; size: .; D: .; DNA: TGTGCCTGTCGACTCCACCCCTCCTACGAGCAGTACTTC; CDR3: CACRLHPSYEQYF
J: TRBJ1-4; V: TRBV2; size: .; D: .; DNA: TGTGCCAGCAGTGAAAAGGGCAGGAGGGCTGAAAAACTGTTTTTT; CDR3: CASSEKGRRAEKLFF
J: TRBJ2-7; V: TRBV30; size: .; D: TRBD2; DNA: TGTGCCTGGAGTATTAAGCGGGAGGTCTCCTACGAGCAGTACTTC; CDR3: CAWSIKREVSYEQYF
J: TRBJ1-2; V: TRBV30; size: .; D: .; DNA: TGTGCCTGGAGTCCGGGGTTGTTAACCACCTTC; CDR3: CAWSPGLLTTF
J: TRBJ2-6; V: TRBV5-4; size: .; D: TRBD1; DNA: TGTGCCAGCAGCTCCGGGACAGGGTCTGGGGCCAACGTCCTGACTTTC; CDR3: CASSSGTGSGANVLTF
J: TRBJ2-6; V: TRBV7-2; size: .; D: TRBD2; DNA: TGTGCCAGCAGCTTCGGGGGGGCTACTGGGGCCAACGTCCTGACTTTC; CDR3: CASSFGGATGANVLTF
J: TRBJ2-2; V: TRBV5-6; size: .; D: .; DNA: TGTGCCAGCAGCTTGGGCGGGGGCGACTTCGGGGAGCTGTTTTTT; CDR3: CASSLGGGDFGELFF
J: TRBJ2-7; V: TRBV29-1; size: .; D: .; DNA: TGCAGCCTCCTCCTCTCCTACGAGCAGTACTTC; CDR3: CSLLLSYEQYF
J: TRBJ2-7; V: TRBV28; size: .; D: TRBD1; DNA: TGTGCCAGCAGTTCCCAAGGACAGGGTAGACACGAGCAGTACTTC; CDR3: CASSSQGQGRHEQYF
J: TRBJ1-1; V: TRBV10-2; size: .; D: TRBD1; DNA: TGCGCCAGCAGTAGGACAGGGGGCGCCTCTGAAGCTTTCTTT; CDR3: CASSRTGGASEAFF
J: TRBJ1-1; V: TRBV5-1; size: .; D: TRBD1; DNA: TGCGCCAGCAGTGGCGGGACAGGGAGGACTGAAGCTTTCTTT; CDR3: CASSGGTGRTEAFF
J: TRBJ1-1; V: TRBV30; size: .; D: .; DNA: TGTGCCTGGATTAGATCGAACACTGAAGCTTTCTTT; CDR3: CAWIRSNTEAFF
J: TRBJ1-2; V: TRBV11-2; size: .; D: .; DNA: TGTGCCAGCAGCTTAGAGCCCCAGGGGCGCGTCGATGGCTACACCTTC; CDR3: CASSLEPQGRVDGYTF
J: TRBJ1-1; V: TRBV2; size: .; D: .; DNA: TGTGCCAGCAGTGAAGGTAATGGCAGGGGAAGTGCTTTCTTT; CDR3: CASSEGNGRGSAFF
J: TRBJ2-5; V: TRBV24-1; size: .; D: TRBD2; DNA: TGTGCCACCAGTGGGGGACTAGCGGGAGTAAAAGAGACCCAGTACTTC; CDR3: CATSGGLAGVKETQYF
J: TRBJ2-1; V: TRBV24-1; size: .; D: TRBD2; DNA: TGTGCCACCAGTGGTCCTAGCGGGAGCGGCAATGAGCAGTTCTTC; CDR3: CATSGPSGSGNEQFF
J: TRBJ1-2; V: TRBV19; size: once; D: .; DNA: TGTGCCAGTAGCCCAAGGACAGTTAGCTATGGCTACACCTTC; CDR3: CASSPRTVSYGYTF
J: TRBJ1-5; V: TRBV6-5; size: .; D: TRBD1; DNA: TGTGCCAGCAGAGGGACAGGGGGCCTCCATCAGCCCCAGCATTTT; CDR3: CASRGTGGLHQPQHF
J: TRBJ2-7; V: TRBV7-8; size: few; D: TRBD2; DNA: TGTGCCAGCAGCTCCTCTGGCGGGAGCCCCTACGAGCAGTACTTC; CDR3: CASSSSGGSPYEQYF
J: TRBJ2-3; V: TRBV3-1/TRBV3-2; size: .; D: .; DNA: TGTGCCAGCAGCGGGCAGGGTATCATGAATACGCAGTATTTT; CDR3: CASSGQGIMNTQYF
J: TRBJ2-3; V: TRBV27; size: .; D: TRBD2; DNA: TGTGCCAGCAGTTTAGGAGGGAGGGCCTTTGATACGCAGTATTTT; CDR3: CASSLGGRAFDTQYF
J: TRBJ2-1; V: TRBV27; size: .; D: TRBD2; DNA: TGTGCCAGCAGACCCGGGACTAGTGCTTACAATGAGCAGTTCTTC; CDR3: CASRPGTSAYNEQFF
J: TRBJ2-3; V: TRBV5-1; size: .; D: TRBD2; DNA: TGCGCCAGCAGCCTGGAGGACGGGAGGATGGATACGCAGTATTTT; CDR3: CASSLEDGRMDTQYF
J: TRBJ2-5; V: TRBV5-1; size: .; D: .; DNA: TGCGCCAGCAGCTTGGGCAGGGGTGGTGAGACCCAGTACTTC; CDR3: CASSLGRGGETQYF
J: TRBJ1-3; V: TRBV5-1; size: .; D: .; DNA: TGCGCCAGCAGCTTGGATTCCAGTGGAAACACCATATATTTT; CDR3: CASSLDSSGNTIYF
J: TRBJ2-6; V: TRBV7-3; size: .; D: .; DNA: TGTGCCAGCAGCTTGGGGCGGGACTCTAGGACCTTAAGCTCTGGGGCCAACGTCCTGACTTTC; CDR3: CASSLGRDSRTLSSGANVLTF
J: TRBJ2-5; V: TRBV4-1; size: once; D: .; DNA: TGCGCCAGCAGCCAAGAGAAGGACAGACAAGAGACCCAGTACTTC; CDR3: CASSQEKDRQETQYF
J: TRBJ2-3; V: TRBV7-9; size: .; D: .; DNA: TGTGCCAGCAGGGAGACCCCAGATACGCAGTATTTT; CDR3: CASRETPDTQYF
J: TRBJ1-1; V: TRBV28; size: .; D: .; DNA: TGTGCCAGCTTTCGTCAGTCGGGGACTGAAGCTTTCTTT; CDR3: CASFRQSGTEAFF
J: TRBJ1-3; V: TRBV19; size: .; D: .; DNA: TGTGCCAGTAGTATCCGCAGCGGACCTCTTGGAAACACCATATATTTT; CDR3: CASSIRSGPLGNTIYF
J: TRBJ2-5; V: TRBV11-2; size: .; D: .; DNA: TGTGCCAGCAGCTTTCCAGGGGAGGAGACCCAGTACTTC; CDR3: CASSFPGEETQYF
J: TRBJ2-1; V: TRBV7-9; size: .; D: TRBD2; DNA: TGTGCCAGCGGAGACGGACTAGCGGGCGATGAGCAGTTCTTC; CDR3: CASGDGLAGDEQFF
J: TRBJ2-2; V: TRBV2; size: .; D: .; DNA: TGTGCCAGCAGTGTCCTCTTGTTAGGCCGGGTGGACACCGGGGAGCTGTTTTTT; CDR3: CASSVLLLGRVDTGELFF
J: TRBJ2-2; V: TRBV24-1; size: .; D: TRBD1; DNA: TGTGCCACCAGTGATGGGACAGGGTCGCCCCTATACACCGGGGAGCTGTTTTTT; CDR3: CATSDGTGSPLYTGELFF
J: TRBJ1-5; V: TRBV27; size: .; D: TRBD1; DNA: TGTGCCAGCACCTTGGGACAGTCAAGCAATCAGCCCCAGCATTTT; CDR3: CASTLGQSSNQPQHF
J: TRBJ1-5; V: TRBV7-9; size: few; D: .; DNA: TGTGCCAGCAGCTTAGCCTTCAATCAGCCCCAGCATTTT; CDR3: CASSLAFNQPQHF
J: TRBJ1-1; V: TRBV5-4; size: .; D: .; DNA: TGTGCCAGCAGCTTGGCCGGCGTGGGCAGCGAAGCTTTCTTT; CDR3: CASSLAGVGSEAFF
J: TRBJ1-2; V: TRBV5-1; size: .; D: TRBD1; DNA: TGCGCCAGCAGCTTGGGACAGGGGGCTGGCTACACCTTC; CDR3: CASSLGQGAGYTF
J: TRBJ1-1; V: TRBV4-2; size: .; D: TRBD1; DNA: TGTGCCAGCAGCCAAGGAACGGGACAGAGGAACACTGAAGCTTTCTTT; CDR3: CASSQGTGQRNTEAFF
J: TRBJ1-5; V: TRBV1; size: many; D: .; DNA: TGCACCAGCAGCCCCGGGGGACAGGGTGGGCAGCCCCAGCATTTT; CDR3: CTSSPGGQGGQPQHF
J: TRBJ1-2; V: TRBV19; size: .; D: TRBD1; DNA: TGTGCCAGTAGTCCGAACAGGGGTAACTATGGCTACACCTTC; CDR3: CASSPNRGNYGYTF
J: TRBJ1-2; V: TRBV21-1; size: few; D: .; DNA: TGTGCCAGCACCCCGGACAGGGGGAGGGATGGCTACACCTTC; CDR3: CASTPDRGRDGYTF
J: TRBJ2-1; V: TRBV7-2; size: .; D: TRBD1; DNA: TGTGCCAGCAGCTTGGCTGGACAGGGCGGAGAGCAGTTCTTC; CDR3: CASSLAGQGGEQFF
J: TRBJ2-7; V: TRBV5-1; size: once; D: .; DNA: TGCGCCAGCAGCTCGTCAAAGACATCGAATCCCTACGAGCAGTACTTC; CDR3: CASSSSKTSNPYEQYF
J: TRBJ2-3; V: TRBV7-9; size: .; D: .; DNA: TGTGCCAGCAGCTCCGGAGGTGGGAGAGCGGATACGCAGTATTTT; CDR3: CASSSGGGRADTQYF
J: TRBJ2-5; V: TRBV30; size: once; D: .; DNA: TGTGCCTGGAGTACTAGCCCAGAGACCCAGTACTTC; CDR3: CAWSTSPETQYF
J: TRBJ2-7; V: TRBV28; size: .; D: .; DNA: TGTGCCAGCAGTTTACGGACACCCGAAATTCCCTACGAGCAGTACTTC; CDR3: CASSLRTPEIPYEQYF
J: TRBJ2-1; V: TRBV10-3; size: .; D: .; DNA: TGTGCCATCAGTGAGTCAAGCGGTCAATACAATGAGCAGTTCTTC; CDR3: CAISESSGQYNEQFF
J: TRBJ2-1; V: TRBV3-1/TRBV3-2; size: .; D: TRBD1; DNA: TGTGCCAGCAGCCAAGAAGGCAGGGGGTCCTACAATGAGCAGTTCTTC; CDR3: CASSQEGRGSYNEQFF